Shown below are 15 T cell receptor beta chains from a single sample sequenced in a study of technical replicates of blood from several donors. Produced via immunoSEQ multiplex PCR; TCRdb's table is partial and in-frame only. This repertoire shows roughly 92,000 clones, approximately 96% found once; its top ten account for around 0.35%. The sequenced material came from T cells isolated from PBMCs. These receptors all stem from a human donor in good health.

This chain joins TRBV20-1 and TRBJ1-1; D ambiguous. The CDR3 consists of 11 residues. The germline V gene encodes CDR1 DFQATT and CDR2 SNEGSKA (reference sequence). The CDR3: CSPSRNTEAFF. The CDR3 nucleotides are TGCAGCCCATCTAGGAACACTGAAGCTTTCTTT.

This clone was observed a single time. This chain links TRBV11-3 with TRBJ2-5; D may be TRBD1 (7 bases). Germline V gives CDR1 SGHNT, CDR2 YENEEA. The V gene lost 3 bases and the J gene lost 2 bases, with 10 bases spanning the gap. This CDR3 region has 14 residues. The CDR3 protein is CASSLGGQQETQYF. The CDR3 nucleotides are TGTGCCAGCAGCTTGGGGGGACAGCAAGAGACCCAGTACTTC.

This chain links TRBV4-1 with TRBJ2-1; perhaps TRBD1 as D (5 bases). The CDR3 is 19 amino acids. CDR1 is MGHRA, CDR2 YSYEKL, per germline. V lost 3 bases and J 6 bases, leaving 27 bases between the germline ends. CDR3: CASSHQSPPRLRAGNEQFF. Written as DNA, the CDR3 is TGCGCCAGCAGCCACCAAAGTCCCCCTAGGCTCAGGGCAGGCAATGAGCAGTTCTTC.

CDR3 sequence (DNA): TGCGCCAGCAGCTTGGACCAGGGAAGAGAGACCCAGTACTTC. Translation: CASSLDQGRETQYF. The V and J genes are TRBV5-1 and TRBJ2-5; TRBD1 is a possible D gene (5 bases). This CDR3 region has 14 residues. CDR1 is SGHRS, CDR2 YFSETQ, per germline. The germline V and J ends were trimmed by 0 bases and 4 bases, with 10 bases remaining between them.

This chain links TRBV7-8 with TRBJ1-1; TRBD1 is a possible D gene (6 bases). From germline, CDR1 is SGHVS and CDR2 FQNEAQ. Between the trimmed V and J ends, which lost 6 bases and 11 bases, there was a span of 16 bases. CDR3 size: 12 residues. CDR3 coding DNA: TGTGCCAGCAGTTCCCACTACAGGGTGGCTTTCTTT. As protein: CASSSHYRVAFF.

This rearrangement joins TRBV7-2 to TRBJ1-3; D not certain. The CDR3 totals 16 residues. Looked up from germline, CDR1 is SGHTA and CDR2 is FQGNSA. V was cut by 5 bases and J by 0 bases, with 14 bases left in between. The CDR3: CASSTHLGASGNTIYF. Written as DNA, the CDR3 is TGTGCCAGCAGCACGCACCTAGGAGCCTCTGGAAACACCATATATTTT. The variable domain in full, completed from reference TRBV7-2 and TRBJ1-3, reads GAGVSQSPSNKVTEKGKDVELRCDPISGHTALYWYRQSLGQGLEFLIYFQGNSAPDKSGLPSDRFSAERTGGSVSTLTIQRTQQEDSAVYLCASSTHLGASGNTIYFGEGSWLTVV.

The rearrangement links TRBV30 to TRBJ1-2, with D maybe TRBD1 (5 bases). There are 11 residues in the CDR3. Germline values: CDR1 GTSNPN, CDR2 SVGIG (reference sequence). Trimming shortened V by 8 bases and J by 5 bases, and 12 bases separated the two germline ends. This chain's CDR3 is CATGLPYGYTF. In DNA, the CDR3 is TGTGCCACGGGACTGCCATATGGCTACACCTTC.

This chain uses TRBV11-2 with TRBJ2-3, with D maybe TRBD1 (6 bases). CDR3 length equals 15 residues. The V end was cut by 5 bases, the J end by 2 bases, with 14 bases between. CDR1 and CDR2 from the germline V gene are SGHAT and FQNNGV. CDR3 residues: CASSPRGWDTDTQYF. The CDR3 DNA is TGTGCCAGCAGCCCCAGGGGTTGGGACACAGATACGCAGTATTTT.

CDR3 bases: TGCGCCAGCAGCCAAGGACAGGGACACACTGAAGCTTTCTTT. Protein: CASSQGQGHTEAFF. This chain connects TRBV4-1 to TRBJ1-1, with 7 nucleotides matching TRBD1. Germline V CDR1 and CDR2: MGHRA, YSYEKL. Trimming removed 1 base from V and 3 bases from J; junction bases left unmatched: 2. This CDR3 spans 14 amino acids.

This chain uses TRBV10-3 with TRBJ2-5; the D gene is possibly TRBD1 (6 bases). The CDR3 length is 13 residues. Germline assignment: CDR1 ENHRY and CDR2 SYGVKD. Trimming left V 6 bases short and J 4 bases short, with 12 bases between. Here the CDR3 DNA reads TGTGCCATCAGGGCAGGGGACGTAGAGACCCAGTACTTC. Protein product: CAIRAGDVETQYF.

CDR3 DNA: TGTGCCAGCAGTCCCGGGACTAGCGGGAGTAGGAGAGACATTCAGTACTTC. Its protein is CASSPGTSGSRRDIQYF. The V gene is TRBV27, the J gene TRBJ2-4; TRBD2 agrees at 14 bases. The CDR3 is 17 residues long. V lost 5 bases to trimming and J lost 8 bases; unmatched junction nucleotides: 11. From germline, CDR1 is MNHEY and CDR2 SMNVEV (reference sequence).

V and J are TRBV7-3 and TRBJ2-2, with D uncertain. CDR1 SGHTA and CDR2 FQGTGA come from the germline V gene. V was shortened by 1 base and J by 5 bases, with 5 bases between the two germline ends. The CDR3 runs to 13 residues. CDR3 loop: CASSLMATGELFF. As DNA, the CDR3 is TGTGCCAGCAGCTTAATGGCTACCGGGGAGCTGTTTTTT.

This chain links TRBV15 with TRBJ2-1, with 13 positions matching TRBD2. Trimming cost V 1 base and J 7 bases; bases outside gene matches: 4. This CDR3 has 16 amino acids. Germline values: CDR1 LNHNV, CDR2 YYDKDF (reference sequence). This CDR3 is CATSRGLAGGGNEQFF. CDR3 coding DNA: TGTGCCACCAGCAGAGGACTAGCGGGAGGAGGGAATGAGCAGTTCTTC.

This chain links TRBV5-1 with TRBJ1-1; D not resolved. Germline V CDR1 and CDR2: SGHRS, YFSETQ. This CDR3 has 14 residues. V lost 6 bases, J lost 1 base, and 13 bases lay in between. The CDR3 here is CASTWEGTNTEAFF. The CDR3 DNA sequence: TGCGCCAGCACCTGGGAGGGTACGAACACTGAAGCTTTCTTT.

CDR3 residues: CAWSVLNQPQHF. CDR3 bases: TGTGCCTGGAGTGTACTGAATCAGCCCCAGCATTTT. The chain carries TRBV30 and TRBJ1-5; no clear D. The V gene lost 0 bases and the J gene lost 4 bases, with 4 bases spanning the gap. Germline values: CDR1 GTSNPN, CDR2 SVGIG (reference sequence). The CDR3 contains 12 residues.